A selection of T cell receptor beta chains follows, all from one sample in a study of blood T cell repertoires in COVID-19. Clones were read by immunoSEQ multiplex PCR, and TCRdb kept only the in-frame ones, dropping some. The sample lists 250,000 to 400,000 clones, approximately 90% occurring once. Sample: peripheral blood. These receptors all come from a woman between 25 and 40 years old with COVID-19, enrolled during active disease. The CDR3 runs from the conserved cysteine through the conserved F or W. The D gene is left open where the match is weak.

TRBJ2-5,16,TRBD1,TRBV29-1,TGCAGCGTAAGCTTTGTGCCGGGACAGGCCCAAGAGACCCAGTACTTC,CSVSFVPGQAQETQYF
TRBJ2-5,16,NA,TRBV6-5,TGTGCCAGCAGTTTGTCGGGTGCGGACTACTTAGAGACCCAGTACTTC,CASSLSGADYLETQYF
TRBJ2-1,17,TRBD2,TRBV27,TGTGCCAGCAGTTCACTTTTTAGCGGGGGATCCTACAATGAGCAGTTCTTC,CASSSLFSGGSYNEQFF
TRBJ1-5,14,NA,TRBV6-5,TGTGCCAGCAGCCGACACGAAACCAATCAGCCCCAGCATTTT,CASSRHETNQPQHF
TRBJ1-2,14,NA,TRBV18,TGTGCCAGCTCACCAGACGGAGCTAACTATGGCTACACCTTC,CASSPDGANYGYTF
TRBJ1-2,13,NA,TRBV28,TGTGCCAGCAGTACCGACGACAGATACGGCTACACCTTC,CASSTDDRYGYTF
TRBJ2-7,15,NA,TRBV27,TGTGCCAGCAGGTCCTTCCGGGGGGCTTACTACGAGCAGTACTTC,CASRSFRGAYYEQYF
TRBJ2-2,15,TRBD1,TRBV6-5,TGTGCCAGCACCCTAACAGGGGGAGGCACCGGGGAGCTGTTTTTT,CASTLTGGGTGELFF
TRBJ1-3,16,TRBD1,TRBV7-9,TGTGCCAGCAGCCCCTTCGGGACAGGCTCTGGAAACACCATATATTTT,CASSPFGTGSGNTIYF
TRBJ2-2,14,TRBD1,TRBV6-5,TGTGCCAGCAGCAAGGACAGGTCGACCGGGGAGCTGTTTTTT,CASSKDRSTGELFF
TRBJ1-4,11,TRBD1,TRBV6-2/TRBV6-3,TGTGCCAGCAGCCAGGGGGGGGAACTGTTTTTT,CASSQGGELFF
TRBJ2-2,14,NA,TRBV4-3,TGCGCCAGCAGCCCGGACAGAGCACTCGGGGAGCTGTTTTTT,CASSPDRALGELFF
TRBJ1-6,14,NA,TRBV19,TGTGCCAGTGTTCCGGGTGGCTATAATTCACCCCTCCACTTT,CASVPGGYNSPLHF